Presented here are 23 T cell receptor beta chains from one specimen sequenced in a study of OX40 agonist ivuxolimab in advanced cancers. Libraries were prepared through the immunoSEQ multiplex PCR assay. The source is immuneACCESS, and TCRdb retained only in-frame sequences with V and J called. Part of the clones is not carried over; for the studies checked, unresolved V genes explain less than half of this, and the remainder is unexplained. Counted in this sample were under 80,000 clones; 70% to 90% of them appeared once. The ten top clones hold approximately 2% of the sample. Source: CD4+ or CD8+ T cells sorted from blood, taken in a trial of the OX40 agonist ivuxolimab. The receptors shown here come from an adult with an advanced solid tumor such as melanoma, head and neck, liver or kidney cancer.

This clone has a handful of counts. The chain is built from TRBV10-3 and TRBJ2-7; 8 nucleotides align to TRBD2. Germline V lookup: CDR1 ENHRY, CDR2 SYGVKD. Trimming cost V 5 bases and J 2 bases; bases outside gene matches: 14. This CDR3 region has 17 residues. The CDR3 coding sequence is TGTGCCATCAGTCCCGGGGACGGGAGGGCCCCGACCTACGAGCAGTACTTC. Residues: CAISPGDGRAPTYEQYF.

CDR3 sequence reads: CASSLISSNYGYTF. Written as DNA, the CDR3 is TGTGCCAGCAGCTTGATCAGTTCTAACTATGGCTACACCTTC. The chain is built from TRBV5-4 and TRBJ1-2; D uncertain. There are 14 residues in the CDR3. V lost 1 base, J lost 0 bases, and 7 bases lay in between. Germline V gives CDR1 SGHNT, CDR2 YYREEE (reference sequence).

V and J are TRBV14 and TRBJ1-1, with unresolved D. The CDR3 has 13 amino acids. The ends were cut back, 4 bases at V and 0 bases at J, with 6 bases in the middle. CDR1 is SGHDN and CDR2 is FVKESK in the germline V gene. The CDR3 DNA is TGTGCCAGCAGCCTCACAGTGAACACTGAAGCTTTCTTT. Translating it yields CASSLTVNTEAFF.

This chain joins TRBV5-8 and TRBJ2-7; D unclear. This CDR3 spans 13 amino acids. Trimming stripped 3 bases from V and 3 bases from J, with 10 bases between. CDR1 and CDR2 from the germline V gene are SGHTS and YDEGEE. CDR3 in amino acids: CASSYRTDYEQYF. The CDR3 coding sequence is TGTGCCAGCAGCTACCGGACGGACTACGAGCAGTACTTC.

This clone appeared a single time. V and J are TRBV30 and TRBJ1-1; perhaps TRBD1 as D (5 bases). CDR1 and CDR2 from the germline V gene are GTSNPN and SVGIG (reference sequence). V was trimmed by 1 base and J by 5 bases, leaving 17 bases between them. This CDR3 is 15 amino acids long. The DNA of the CDR3 is TGTGCCTGGAGTGAAGTAGGCAGGGTAAGGACTGAAGCTTTCTTT. Amino acids: CAWSEVGRVRTEAFF.

The chain combines TRBV19 with TRBJ1-5, with 7 bases that match TRBD1. V lost 4 bases, J lost 0 bases, and 6 bases stayed unmatched. CDR1 is LNHDA and CDR2 is SQIVND in the germline V gene (reference sequence). This CDR3 has 16 residues. The CDR3 region has the DNA TGTGCCAGTAGTACCGACGGACAGGCTAGCAATCAGCCCCAGCATTTT. Translated: CASSTDGQASNQPQHF.

This clone was found once. V gene TRBV5-1 combines with J gene TRBJ1-2; D might be TRBD1 (5 bases). The CDR3 length is 14 residues. CDR1 is SGHRS and CDR2 is YFSETQ in the germline V gene. V was shortened by 0 bases and J by 4 bases, with 10 bases between the two germline ends. The CDR3 nucleotides are TGCGCCAGCAGCTTGGACGGGGCTGGCTATGGCTACACCTTC. Translated: CASSLDGAGYGYTF. The variable domain in full, completed from reference TRBV5-1 and TRBJ1-2, reads KAGVTQTPRYLIKTRGQQVTLSCSPISGHRSVSWYQQTPGQGLQFLFEYFSETQRNKGNFPGRFSGRQFSNSRSEMNVSTLELGDSALYLCASSLDGAGYGYTFGSGTRLTVV.

The chain has TRBV30 and TRBJ2-7, with TRBD1 matching 7 bases. The germline V gene encodes CDR1 GTSNPN and CDR2 SVGIG (reference sequence). This CDR3 has 12 residues. The V gene end was trimmed by 6 bases and the J gene end by 5 bases; junction bases not matched to a gene: 7. DNA for the CDR3: TGTGCCTGCCACAGGGGTAGGAACGAGCAGTACTTC. Amino acids: CACHRGRNEQYF.

This chain uses TRBV28 with TRBJ2-5; 13 positions match TRBD2. The CDR3 covers 16 residues. With V trimmed by 5 bases and J by 4 bases, 7 bases remained unmatched. The germline gives CDR1 MDHEN, CDR2 SYDVKM. The CDR3 protein is CASSPGLAGAGETQYF. For the CDR3, the DNA is TGTGCCAGCAGTCCAGGACTAGCGGGGGCGGGAGAGACCCAGTACTTC.

The chain combines TRBV7-2 with TRBJ2-3; no firm D call. The germline V gene encodes CDR1 SGHTA and CDR2 FQGNSA. The length of the CDR3 is 14 residues. V lost 4 bases to trimming and J lost 0 bases, with 8 bases between them. The CDR3 DNA sequence: TGTGCCAGCAGCTCCTCCACTAGCACAGATACGCAGTATTTT. It encodes CASSSSTSTDTQYF.

The chain employs TRBV2 and TRBJ2-1; D ambiguous. CDR1 and CDR2 (germline): SNHLY, FYNNEI. This CDR3 region has 13 residues. The V end was cut by 0 bases, the J end by 7 bases, with 7 bases between. The CDR3 sequence: CASSEAWANEQFF. The CDR3 coding sequence is TGTGCCAGCAGTGAAGCATGGGCGAATGAGCAGTTCTTC.

The V gene is TRBV7-9, the J gene TRBJ2-7, with 8 positions matching TRBD1. CDR1 and CDR2 (germline): SEHNR, FQNEAQ (reference sequence). With 5 bases clipped from V and 3 bases from J, the junction kept 3 bases outside the gene matches. The CDR3 sequence is 13 residues long. The CDR3 here is CASSHDRGYEQYF. The CDR3 DNA follows: TGTGCCAGCAGCCATGACAGGGGCTACGAGCAGTACTTC. Combining the CDR3 with reference TRBV7-9 and TRBJ2-7 gives the whole variable domain DTGVSQNPRHKITKRGQNVTFRCDPISEHNRLYWYRQTLGQGPEFLTYFQNEAQLEKSRLLSDRFSAERPKGSFSTLEIQRTEQGDSAMYLCASSHDRGYEQYFGPGTRLTVT.

The gene calls are TRBV28 and TRBJ2-2; maybe TRBD1 (5 bases). V was clipped by 5 bases and J by 3 bases, with 13 bases between them. Looked up from germline, CDR1 is MDHEN and CDR2 is SYDVKM. This CDR3 is built from 15 residues. CDR3 DNA: TGTGCCAGCAGTGACCAGGACACATACACCGGGGAGCTGTTTTTT. It codes for CASSDQDTYTGELFF.

This clone came up a few times. The V call is TRBV5-1, the J call TRBJ2-6, with D unclear. V lost 2 bases, J lost 3 bases, and 9 bases lay in between. Per the germline V gene, CDR1 is SGHRS and CDR2 is YFSETQ. CDR3 size: 15 residues. CDR3 sequence reads: CASSFLAGGANVLTF. Written as DNA, the CDR3 is TGCGCCAGCAGCTTTTTAGCCGGTGGGGCCAACGTCCTGACTTTC.

The V and J genes are TRBV21-1 and TRBJ1-2; TRBD1 was called by the table and not checked on the DNA. TRBV21-1 is marked as a pseudogene. The CDR3 loop spans 15 amino acids. DNA for the CDR3: TGTGCCAGCAGCAAAGCTGACAGGGCAAATGGTGGCTACACCTTC. Encoded protein: CASSKADRANGGYTF.

The gene calls are TRBV2 and TRBJ2-1; 13 nucleotides match TRBD2. Germline V gene lookup returns CDR1 SNHLY and CDR2 FYNNEI. This CDR3 contains 18 residues. The J segment lost 0 bases and the V segment lost 4 bases, leaving 6 bases of the junction unmatched. In DNA form, the CDR3 reads TGTGCCAGCAGTGGACTAGCGGGAGGCCCGCGCTCCTACAATGAGCAGTTCTTC. Protein sequence: CASSGLAGGPRSYNEQFF.

The chain links TRBV4-3 to TRBJ2-1, with 8 bases matching TRBD2. J gave up 8 bases and V 2 bases, and 8 bases lay outside the gene matches. The CDR3 is 15 residues long. CDR1 is LGHNA and CDR2 is YSLEER in the germline V gene. CDR3 DNA: TGCGCCAGCAGCCAACGGGGGGGCCTTAGCGATGAGCAGTTCTTC. Translated: CASSQRGGLSDEQFF.

The genes are TRBV7-9 and TRBJ2-1; D possibly uses TRBD1 or TRBD2 (5 bases each). The CDR3 spans 13 residues. Trimming removed 3 bases at V and 15 bases at J, with 18 bases between. Per the germline V gene, CDR1 is SEHNR and CDR2 is FQNEAQ (reference sequence). DNA for the CDR3: TGTGCCAGCAGCTTCTCCGGGACGAAAAAACCGTTCTTC. Translated: CASSFSGTKKPFF.

This clone is a singleton in its sample. The chain joins TRBV13 to TRBJ2-3; no definite D call. Germline CDR1 is PRHDT and CDR2 is FYEKMQ (reference sequence). The CDR3 length is 15 residues. V was trimmed by 0 bases and J by 0 bases, leaving 7 bases between them. DNA for the CDR3: TGTGCCAGCAGCTTAGGCCCTACTAGCACAGATACGCAGTATTTT. Protein sequence: CASSLGPTSTDTQYF. The full variable domain, in which reference TRBV13 and TRBJ2-3 provide the parts outside the CDR3, is AAGVIQSPRHLIKEKRETATLKCYPIPRHDTVYWYQQGPGQDPQFLISFYEKMQSDKGSIPDRFSAQQFSDYHSELNMSSLELGDSALYFCASSLGPTSTDTQYFGPGTRLTVL.

This clone was observed a few times. The chain links TRBV18 to TRBJ1-2, with TRBD1 as a possible D gene (6 bases). In germline, CDR1 is KGHSH, CDR2 LQKENI. The V and J ends lost 5 bases and 0 bases respectively, with 10 bases between them. The CDR3 loop spans 14 amino acids. CDR3 protein: CASSSDSSNYGYTF. CDR3 DNA sequence: TGTGCCAGCTCATCGGACAGTTCTAACTATGGCTACACCTTC.

The rearrangement joins TRBV4-2 to TRBJ1-2; 8 positions match TRBD1. CDR1 LGHNA and CDR2 YNFKEQ come from the germline V gene. Trimming cost V 2 bases and J 2 bases; bases outside gene matches: 4. This CDR3 has 15 residues. The CDR3 spells CASSQYRQGNYGYTF. CDR3 bases: TGTGCCAGCAGCCAATATAGACAGGGGAACTATGGCTACACCTTC.

The chain has TRBV2 and TRBJ2-5; 9 positions agree with TRBD1. Germline CDR1 is SNHLY and CDR2 is FYNNEI. CDR3 length: 16 residues. Trimming at V came to 2 bases and at J to 1 base, leaving 5 bases not matched to a gene. For the CDR3, the DNA is TGTGCCAGCAGTGAACCGGACAGGGGAGGCCAAGAGACCCAGTACTTC. Its translation is CASSEPDRGGQETQYF. Variable domain in full (rest from reference TRBV2 and TRBJ2-5): EPEVTQTPSHQVTQMGQEVILRCVPISNHLYFYWYRQILGQKVEFLVSFYNNEISEKSEIFDDQFSVERPDGSNFTLKIRSTKLEDSAMYFCASSEPDRGGQETQYFGPGTRLLVL.

Written as DNA, the CDR3 is TGTGCCATCAGTGAACCCGGACGGGGCTCTGGAAACACCATATATTTT. Translating it yields CAISEPGRGSGNTIYF. This chain connects TRBV10-3 to TRBJ1-3; unclear D gene. The CDR3 totals 16 residues. The germline gives CDR1 ENHRY, CDR2 SYGVKD. V lost 3 bases, J lost 0 bases, and 12 bases lay in between.